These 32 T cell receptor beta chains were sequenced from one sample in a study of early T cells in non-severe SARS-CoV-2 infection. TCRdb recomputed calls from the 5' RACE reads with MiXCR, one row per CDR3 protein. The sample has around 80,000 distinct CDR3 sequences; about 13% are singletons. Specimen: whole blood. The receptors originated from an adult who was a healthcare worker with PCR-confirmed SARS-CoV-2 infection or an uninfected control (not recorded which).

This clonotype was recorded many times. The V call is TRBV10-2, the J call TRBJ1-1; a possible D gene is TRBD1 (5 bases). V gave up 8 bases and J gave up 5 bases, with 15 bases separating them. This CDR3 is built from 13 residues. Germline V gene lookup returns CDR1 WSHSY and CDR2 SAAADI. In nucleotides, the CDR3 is TGCGCCAGCCAGGCAGGGTTGTTAACTGAAGCTTTCTTT. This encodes CASQAGLLTEAFF.

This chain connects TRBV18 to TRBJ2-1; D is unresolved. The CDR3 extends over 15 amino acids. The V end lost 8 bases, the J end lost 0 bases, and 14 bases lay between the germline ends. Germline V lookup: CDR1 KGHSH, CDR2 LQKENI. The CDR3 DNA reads TGTGCCAGCACCCCGCCTAATAGCTCCTACAATGAGCAGTTCTTC. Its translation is CASTPPNSSYNEQFF.

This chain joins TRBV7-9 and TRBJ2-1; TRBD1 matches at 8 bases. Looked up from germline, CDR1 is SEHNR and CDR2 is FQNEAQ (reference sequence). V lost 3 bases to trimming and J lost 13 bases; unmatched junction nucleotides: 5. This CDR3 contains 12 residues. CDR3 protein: CASSFTGTGQFF. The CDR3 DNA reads TGTGCCAGCAGCTTTACCGGGACAGGACAGTTCTTC.

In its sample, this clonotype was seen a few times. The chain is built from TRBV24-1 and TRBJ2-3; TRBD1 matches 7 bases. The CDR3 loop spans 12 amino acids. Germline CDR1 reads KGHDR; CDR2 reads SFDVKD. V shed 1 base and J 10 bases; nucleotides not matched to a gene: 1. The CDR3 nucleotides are TGTGCCACCAGTGATTTAGGGGGCTCGCAGTATTTT. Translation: CATSDLGGSQYF.

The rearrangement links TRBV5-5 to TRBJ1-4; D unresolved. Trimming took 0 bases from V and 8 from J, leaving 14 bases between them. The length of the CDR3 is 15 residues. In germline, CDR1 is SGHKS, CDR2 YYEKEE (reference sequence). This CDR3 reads CASSLAPRASEKLFF. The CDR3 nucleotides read TGTGCCAGCAGCTTGGCCCCCAGAGCAAGCGAAAAACTGTTTTTT.

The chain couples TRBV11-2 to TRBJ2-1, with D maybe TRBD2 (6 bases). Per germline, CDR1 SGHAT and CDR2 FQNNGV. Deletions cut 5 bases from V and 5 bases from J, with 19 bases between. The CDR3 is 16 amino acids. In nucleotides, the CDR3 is TGTGCCAGCAGCCCGGTCGGAGCAGGGAGGCACAATGAGCAGTTCTTC. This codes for CASSPVGAGRHNEQFF. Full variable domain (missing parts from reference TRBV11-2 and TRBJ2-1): EAGVAQSPRYKIIEKRQSVAFWCNPISGHATLYWYQQILGQGPKLLIQFQNNGVVDDSQLPKDRFSAERLKGVDSTLKIQPAKLEDSAVYLCASSPVGAGRHNEQFFGPGTRLTVL.

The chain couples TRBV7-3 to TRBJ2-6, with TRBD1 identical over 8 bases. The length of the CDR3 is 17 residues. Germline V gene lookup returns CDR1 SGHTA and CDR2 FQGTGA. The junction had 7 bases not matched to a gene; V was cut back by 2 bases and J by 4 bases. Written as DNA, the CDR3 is TGTGCCAGCAGCTTAGGTCCCAGGGGGCCAGGGGCCAACGTCCTGACTTTC. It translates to CASSLGPRGPGANVLTF.

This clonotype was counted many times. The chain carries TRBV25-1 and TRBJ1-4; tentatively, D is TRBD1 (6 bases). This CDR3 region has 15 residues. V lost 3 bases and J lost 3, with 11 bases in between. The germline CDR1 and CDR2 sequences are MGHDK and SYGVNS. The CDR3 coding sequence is TGTGCCAGCAGTGACCACAGGGAAGCTAATGAAAAACTGTTTTTT. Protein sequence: CASSDHREANEKLFF.

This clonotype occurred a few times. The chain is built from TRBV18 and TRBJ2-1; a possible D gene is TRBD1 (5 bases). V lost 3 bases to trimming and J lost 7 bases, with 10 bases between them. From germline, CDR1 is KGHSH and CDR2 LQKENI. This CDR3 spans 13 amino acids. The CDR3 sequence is CASSPIQANEQFF. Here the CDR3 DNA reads TGTGCCAGCTCACCGATACAGGCAAATGAGCAGTTCTTC.

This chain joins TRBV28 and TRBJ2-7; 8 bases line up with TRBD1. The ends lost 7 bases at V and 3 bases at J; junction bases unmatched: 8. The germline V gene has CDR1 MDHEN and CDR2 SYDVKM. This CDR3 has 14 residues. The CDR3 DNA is TGTGCCAGCACCAGGGGACAGGTCGACTACGAGCAGTACTTC. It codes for CASTRGQVDYEQYF. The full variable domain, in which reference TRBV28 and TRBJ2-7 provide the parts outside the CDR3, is DVKVTQSSRYLVKRTGEKVFLECVQDMDHENMFWYRQDPGLGLRLIYFSYDVKMKEKGDIPEGYSVSREKKERFSLILESASTNQTSMYLCASTRGQVDYEQYFGPGTRLTVT.

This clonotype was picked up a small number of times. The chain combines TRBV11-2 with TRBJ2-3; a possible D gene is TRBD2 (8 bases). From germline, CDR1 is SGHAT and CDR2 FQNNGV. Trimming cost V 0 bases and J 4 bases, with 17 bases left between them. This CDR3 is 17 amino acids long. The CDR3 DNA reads TGTGCCAGCAGCTTAGAAGGGGGCGGGAGGCCCCCAGATACGCAGTATTTT. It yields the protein CASSLEGGGRPPDTQYF.

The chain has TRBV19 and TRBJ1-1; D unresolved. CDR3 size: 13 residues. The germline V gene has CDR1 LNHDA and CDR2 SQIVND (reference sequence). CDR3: CALNRQGGTEAFF. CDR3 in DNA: TGTGCTCTCAACCGTCAAGGTGGCACTGAAGCTTTCTTT.

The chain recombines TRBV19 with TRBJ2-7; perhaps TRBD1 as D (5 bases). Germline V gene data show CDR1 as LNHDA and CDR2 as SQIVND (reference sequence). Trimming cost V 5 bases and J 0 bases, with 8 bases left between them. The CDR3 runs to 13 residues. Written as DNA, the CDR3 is TGTGCCAGTAGTGAGACAGCCTCCTACGAGCAGTACTTC. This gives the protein CASSETASYEQYF.

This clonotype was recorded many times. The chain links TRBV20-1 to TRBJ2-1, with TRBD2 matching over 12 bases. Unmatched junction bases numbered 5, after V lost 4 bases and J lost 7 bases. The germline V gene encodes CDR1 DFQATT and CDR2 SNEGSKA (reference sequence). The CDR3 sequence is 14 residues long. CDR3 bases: TGCAGTGCTACCGGACTAGCGGGAAGGAATGAGCAGTTCTTC. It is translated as CSATGLAGRNEQFF.

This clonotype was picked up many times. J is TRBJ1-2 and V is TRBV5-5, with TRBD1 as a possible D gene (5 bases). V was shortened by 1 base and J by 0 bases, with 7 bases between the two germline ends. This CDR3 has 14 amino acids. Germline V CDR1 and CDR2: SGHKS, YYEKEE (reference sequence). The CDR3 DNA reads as TGTGCCAGCAGCTTGAAGACAGCTAACTATGGCTACACCTTC. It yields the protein CASSLKTANYGYTF.

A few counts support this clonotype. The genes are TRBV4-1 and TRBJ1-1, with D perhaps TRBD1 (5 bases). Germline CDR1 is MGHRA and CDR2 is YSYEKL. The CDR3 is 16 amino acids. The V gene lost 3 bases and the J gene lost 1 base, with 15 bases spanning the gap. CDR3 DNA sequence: TGCGCCAGCAGCCATGGACCGGGGGGGGAGAACACTGAAGCTTTCTTT. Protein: CASSHGPGGENTEAFF.

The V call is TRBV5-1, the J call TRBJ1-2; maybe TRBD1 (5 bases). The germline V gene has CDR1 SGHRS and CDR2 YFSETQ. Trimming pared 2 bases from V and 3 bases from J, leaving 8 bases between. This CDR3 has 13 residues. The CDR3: CASSFQGDYGYTF. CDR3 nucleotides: TGCGCCAGCAGCTTCCAGGGAGACTATGGCTACACCTTC.

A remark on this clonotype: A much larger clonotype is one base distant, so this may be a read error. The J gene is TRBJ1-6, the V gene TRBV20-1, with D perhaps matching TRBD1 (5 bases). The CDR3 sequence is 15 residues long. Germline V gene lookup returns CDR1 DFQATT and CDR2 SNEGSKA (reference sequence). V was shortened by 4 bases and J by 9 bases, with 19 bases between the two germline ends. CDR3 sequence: CSANTPGPGGSPLHF. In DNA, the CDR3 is TGCAGTGCTAACACCCCGGGACCTGGGGGTTCACCCCTCCACTTT.

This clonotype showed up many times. The CDR3 nucleotides are TGTGCCAGCAGCTTGGGGCCCTTGGACCGGAACACTGAAGCTTTCTTT. Its translation is CASSLGPLDRNTEAFF. The rearrangement uses TRBV5-5 and TRBJ1-1; D unclear. The V gene's germline CDR1 is SGHKS and CDR2 YYEKEE (reference sequence). This CDR3 has 16 amino acids. The germline V and J ends were trimmed by 0 bases and 1 base, with 13 bases remaining between them.

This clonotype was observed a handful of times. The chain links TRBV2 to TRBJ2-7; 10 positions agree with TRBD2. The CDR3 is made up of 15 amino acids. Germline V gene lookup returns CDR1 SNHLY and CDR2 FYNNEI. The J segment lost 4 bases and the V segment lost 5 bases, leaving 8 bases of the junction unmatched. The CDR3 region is CASSRAGGPGYEQYF. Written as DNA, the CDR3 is TGTGCCAGCAGTCGAGCGGGAGGGCCCGGGTACGAGCAGTACTTC.

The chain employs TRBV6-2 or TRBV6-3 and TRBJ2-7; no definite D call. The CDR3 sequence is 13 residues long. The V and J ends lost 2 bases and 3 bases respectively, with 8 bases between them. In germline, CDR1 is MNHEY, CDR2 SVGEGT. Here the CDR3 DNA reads TGTGCCAGCAGTTACCCCAACAGCTACGAGCAGTACTTC. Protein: CASSYPNSYEQYF.

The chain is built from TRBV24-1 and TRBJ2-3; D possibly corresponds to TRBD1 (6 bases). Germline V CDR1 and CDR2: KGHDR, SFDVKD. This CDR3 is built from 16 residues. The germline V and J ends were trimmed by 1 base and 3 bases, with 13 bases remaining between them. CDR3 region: CATSDFRQGLTDTQYF. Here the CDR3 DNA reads TGTGCCACCAGTGATTTCCGGCAGGGGTTGACAGATACGCAGTATTTT.

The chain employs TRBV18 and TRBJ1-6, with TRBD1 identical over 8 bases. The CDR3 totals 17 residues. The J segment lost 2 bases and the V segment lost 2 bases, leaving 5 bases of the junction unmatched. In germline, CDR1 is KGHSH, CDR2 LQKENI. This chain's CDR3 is CASSPGQGLAYNSPLHF. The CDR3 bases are TGTGCCAGCTCACCAGGACAGGGCCTGGCCTATAATTCACCCCTCCACTTT.

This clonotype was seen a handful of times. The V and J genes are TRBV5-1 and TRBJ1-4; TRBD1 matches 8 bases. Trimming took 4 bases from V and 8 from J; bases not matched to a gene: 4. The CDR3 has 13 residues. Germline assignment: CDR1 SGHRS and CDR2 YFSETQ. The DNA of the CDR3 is TGCGCCAGCAGCCAGGGGGCGTGGGAAAAACTGTTTTTT. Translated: CASSQGAWEKLFF.

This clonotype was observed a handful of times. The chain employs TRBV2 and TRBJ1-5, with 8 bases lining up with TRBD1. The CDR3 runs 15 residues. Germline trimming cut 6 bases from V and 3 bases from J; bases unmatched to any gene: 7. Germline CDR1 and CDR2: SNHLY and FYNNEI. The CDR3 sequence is CASRLGQANNQPQHF. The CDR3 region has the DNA TGTGCCAGCAGATTGGGACAGGCCAACAATCAGCCCCAGCATTTT.

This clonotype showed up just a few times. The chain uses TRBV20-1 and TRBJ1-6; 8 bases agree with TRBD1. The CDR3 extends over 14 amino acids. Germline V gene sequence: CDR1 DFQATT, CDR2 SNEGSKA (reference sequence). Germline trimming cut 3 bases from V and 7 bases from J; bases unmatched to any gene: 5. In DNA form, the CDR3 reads TGCAGTGCTAGGAAGACAGGGGACAATTCACCCCTCCACTTT. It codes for CSARKTGDNSPLHF.

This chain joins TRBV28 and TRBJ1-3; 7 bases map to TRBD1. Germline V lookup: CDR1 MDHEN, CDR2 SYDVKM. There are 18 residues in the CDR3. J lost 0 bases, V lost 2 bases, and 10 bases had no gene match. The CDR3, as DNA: TGTGCCAGCAGTTTACTAGCAGGGGGTACGAGCTCTGGAAACACCATATATTTT. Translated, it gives CASSLLAGGTSSGNTIYF.

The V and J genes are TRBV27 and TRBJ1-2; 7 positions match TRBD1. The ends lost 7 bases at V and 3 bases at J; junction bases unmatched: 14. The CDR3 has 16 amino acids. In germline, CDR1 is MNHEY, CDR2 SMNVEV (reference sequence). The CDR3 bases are TGTGCCAGCACCCATACGGGTGCAGGGGGGGACTATGGCTACACCTTC. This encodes CASTHTGAGGDYGYTF.

The DNA of the CDR3 is TGTGCCTGCGGGAGGGGGAACAATGAGCAGTTCTTC. Translated: CACGRGNNEQFF. J is TRBJ2-1 and V is TRBV30; the match to TRBD2 covers 8 bases. V shed 6 bases and J 5 bases; nucleotides not matched to a gene: 3. The germline V gene has CDR1 GTSNPN and CDR2 SVGIG (reference sequence). This CDR3 comprises 12 residues.

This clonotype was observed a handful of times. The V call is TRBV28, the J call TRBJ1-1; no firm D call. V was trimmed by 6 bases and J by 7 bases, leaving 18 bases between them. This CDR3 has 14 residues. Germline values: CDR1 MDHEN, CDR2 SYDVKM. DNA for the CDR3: TGTGCCAGCAGCCTTCCCGGCAGGCCGGTTGAAGCTTTCTTT. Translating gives CASSLPGRPVEAFF.

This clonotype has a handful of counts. CDR3 DNA sequence: TGCAGCGTGGCCCAGGGACAGAGGGATCAGCCCCAGCATTTT. It specifies CSVAQGQRDQPQHF. This rearrangement joins TRBV29-1 to TRBJ1-5, with TRBD1 matching 7 bases. There are 14 residues in the CDR3. Germline CDR1 SQVTM, CDR2 ANQGSEA. The junction had 10 bases not matched to a gene; V was cut back by 6 bases and J by 5 bases. Looking up the rest from reference TRBV29-1 and TRBJ1-5 gives the full variable domain: SAVISQKPSRDICQRGTSLTIQCQVDSQVTMMFWYRQQPGQSLTLIATANQGSEATYESGFVIDKFPISRPNLTFSTLTVSNMSPEDSSIYLCSVAQGQRDQPQHFGDGTRLSIL.

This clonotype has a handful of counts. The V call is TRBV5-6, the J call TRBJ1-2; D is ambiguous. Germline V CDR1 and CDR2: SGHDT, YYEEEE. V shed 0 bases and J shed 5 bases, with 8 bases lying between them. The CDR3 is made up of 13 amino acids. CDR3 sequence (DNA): TGTGCCAGCAGCTTGGCCCGTGGGTATGGCTACACCTTC. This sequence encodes CASSLARGYGYTF. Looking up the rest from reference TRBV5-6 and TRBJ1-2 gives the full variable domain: DAGVTQSPTHLIKTRGQQVTLRCSPKSGHDTVSWYQQALGQGPQFIFQYYEEEERQRGNFPDRFSGHQFPNYSSELNVNALLLGDSALYLCASSLARGYGYTFGSGTRLTVV.